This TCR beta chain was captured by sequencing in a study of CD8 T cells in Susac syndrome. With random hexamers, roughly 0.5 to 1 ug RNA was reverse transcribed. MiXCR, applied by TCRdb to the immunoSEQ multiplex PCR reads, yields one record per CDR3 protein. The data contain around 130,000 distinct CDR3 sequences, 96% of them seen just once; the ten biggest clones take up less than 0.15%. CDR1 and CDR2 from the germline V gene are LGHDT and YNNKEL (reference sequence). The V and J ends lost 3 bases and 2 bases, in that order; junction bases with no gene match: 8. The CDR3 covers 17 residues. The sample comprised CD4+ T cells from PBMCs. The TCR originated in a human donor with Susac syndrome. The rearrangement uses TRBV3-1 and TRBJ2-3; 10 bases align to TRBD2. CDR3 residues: CASSHGNSGGLTDTQYF. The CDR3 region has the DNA TGTGCCAGCAGCCATGGAAATAGCGGGGGGCTCACAGATACGCAGTATTTT.